The clone carrying this TCR beta chain was seen a few times. The antigen remains unidentified. Trimming shortened V by 2 bases and J by 2 bases, and 12 bases separated the two germline ends. CDR3 length equals 14 residues. Germline values: CDR1 GTSNPN, CDR2 SVGIG (reference sequence). All of the isolated RNA was reverse transcribed, so expressed TCRB transcripts were sequenced. Generated by immunoSEQ multiplex PCR, the TCRdb table keeps only in-frame clones and is missing some. The top ten clones hold roughly 0.092% of a sample with 160,000 or so clones, almost 65% of them seen once. These data come from a study of beta chain features in type 1 diabetes. Study-level background: The samples had around 98 million sorted cells examined in all.

Study-wide points: TCRB rearrangement may or may not be influenced by HLA type; here this remained unresolved. Among type 1 diabetes patients, VDJ junctions had fewer insertions and more deletions. TCRB CDR3s from Type 1 diabetes patients were moderately but significantly shorter in all four CD4+ subsets.

The receptor was isolated from a man aged 25 to 45 with type 1 diabetes. The gene calls are TRBV30 and TRBJ1-1; possibly TRBD1 for D (6 bases). Input material: naive CD4+ T cells from blood. CDR3 coding DNA: TGTGCCTGGAGTCAGGAGACAGGCAACACTGAAGCTTTCTTT. This sequence encodes CAWSQETGNTEAFF.